Below are 22 T cell receptor beta chains sequenced from a single sample in a study of spatial heterogeneity in lung cancer. General study findings and limits: Within tumors, counts of expanded alpha and beta TCRs tracked tumor mutation counts.

The antigens for these receptors are not known. Each CDR3 protein is one row after TCRdb ran MiXCR on the 5' RACE reads. This sample has around 9,700 distinct CDR3 sequences; around 8% occur once, and the top ten carry around a fifth. Time point denoted: sample taken at primary tumor resection. Sequencing was performed on lung tumor tissue, taken at surgery. The receptors stem from a female donor with early-stage non-small cell lung cancer.

This clonotype was seen many times. Found in a library prepared for alpha chains, this beta chain is an off-target read, and its abundance has little meaning. The chain joins TRBV7-9 to TRBJ2-1; the D gene is possibly TRBD1 (6 bases). V lost 5 bases to trimming and J lost 6 bases, with 20 bases between them. Germline V gives CDR1 SEHNR, CDR2 FQNEAQ (reference sequence). The CDR3 loop spans 16 amino acids. CDR3 loop: CASSQTGLGRRNEQFF. In DNA, the CDR3 is TGTGCCAGCAGCCAGACAGGCCTCGGCCGGCGCAATGAGCAGTTCTTC.

In its sample, this clonotype was seen many times. A library made for alpha chains picked up this beta chain off target, so its size means little. The chain combines TRBV13 with TRBJ1-6; 11 nucleotides line up with TRBD1. The CDR3 extends over 17 amino acids. The ends lost 1 base at V and 6 bases at J; junction bases unmatched: 5. CDR1 and CDR2 from the germline V gene are PRHDT and FYEKMQ (reference sequence). The CDR3 is CASSLAGTGGGNSPLHF. The CDR3 DNA follows: TGTGCCAGCAGCTTAGCCGGGACAGGGGGTGGTAATTCACCCCTCCACTTT.

This clonotype is labeled medium-sized. In a library made to pick up alpha chains, this beta chain is a stray read with a size that means little. The J gene is TRBJ1-5, the V gene TRBV7-2, with D unresolved. Germline V gives CDR1 SGHTA, CDR2 FQGNSA. The CDR3 extends over 16 amino acids. Trimming took 2 bases from V and 6 from J, leaving 17 bases between them. The DNA for the CDR3 is TGTGCCAGCAGCTTACAAGCAGGAGGATTGGGTCAGCCCCAGCATTTT. This sequence encodes CASSLQAGGLGQPQHF.

This clonotype occurred many times. This beta chain is off target for a library built for alpha chains, so its abundance means little. The chain recombines TRBV11-3 with TRBJ2-1; D might be TRBD1 (5 bases). V lost 6 bases and J 9 bases, leaving 9 bases between the germline ends. CDR3 size: 11 residues. Germline loops: CDR1 SGHNT, CDR2 YENEEA. The CDR3 region is CASSSDSEQFF. In nucleotides, the CDR3 is TGTGCCAGCAGTTCCGACAGTGAGCAGTTCTTC.

Points on this clonotype: With a much larger clone just one base away, this may be a read error. In a library made to pick up alpha chains, this beta chain is a stray read with a size that means little. The chain employs TRBV28 and TRBJ2-7, with 7 nucleotides matching TRBD1. The germline V gene has CDR1 MDHEN and CDR2 SYDVKM. J lost 1 base, V lost 5 bases, and 5 bases had no gene match. The CDR3 is 14 amino acids. CDR3 in amino acids: CASSRTGQSYEQYF. CDR3 nucleotide sequence: TGTGCCAGCAGTCGGACAGGTCAATCCTACGAGCAGTACTTC. Full variable domain (remainder filled in from reference TRBV28 and TRBJ2-7): DVKVTQSSRYLVKRTGEKVFLECVQDMDHENMFWYRQDPGLGLRLIYFSYDVKMKEKGDIPEGYSVSREKKERFSLILESASTNQTSMYLCASSRTGQSYEQYFGPGTRLTVT.

This clonotype was recorded many times. This beta chain turned up in a library designed for alpha chains; as an off-target read, its abundance says little. The V gene is TRBV10-3, the J gene TRBJ2-7; no definite D call. Per germline, CDR1 ENHRY and CDR2 SYGVKD. V shed 4 bases and J shed 0 bases, with 13 bases lying between them. The CDR3 spans 15 residues. In nucleotides, the CDR3 is TGTGCCATCAGTGTACAGAAGATGAGCTCCTACGAGCAGTACTTC. Translated, it gives CAISVQKMSSYEQYF.

This clonotype was counted a few times. This beta chain appears as a stray read in a library generated for alpha chains; its size is not informative. The chain recombines TRBV7-2 with TRBJ2-3; TRBD2 aligns across 12 bases. Germline CDR1 and CDR2: SGHTA and FQGNSA. CDR3 size: 15 residues. J lost 14 bases, V lost 2 bases, and 11 bases had no gene match. The CDR3 reads CASSLSASGGAWVYF. The CDR3 DNA sequence: TGTGCCAGCAGCTTATCCGCTAGCGGGGGGGCATGGGTGTATTTT.

This clonotype qualifies as medium-sized. Being off target in a library aimed at alpha chains, this beta chain has a size of little meaning. The rearrangement links TRBV5-1 to TRBJ2-3; 14 bases fit TRBD2. Trimming took 4 bases from V and 0 from J; bases not matched to a gene: 7. Germline-derived CDR1 and CDR2 are SGHRS and YFSETQ. The CDR3 covers 18 residues. CDR3 sequence (DNA): TGCGCCAGCAGCCCCGGGACTAGCGGGGGATTTAGCACAGATACGCAGTATTTT. The encoded protein is CASSPGTSGGFSTDTQYF.

This clonotype has a count of ten or more. This beta chain is a stray read from a library made for alpha chains; its abundance is not meaningful. The chain has TRBV20-1 and TRBJ1-4; maybe TRBD1 (6 bases). CDR1 DFQATT and CDR2 SNEGSKA come from the germline V gene (reference sequence). This CDR3 is built from 13 residues. V was shortened by 5 bases and J by 4 bases, with 11 bases between the two germline ends. The CDR3 nucleotides are TGCAGTGCTGTGGGGGCCCGTAATGAAAAACTGTTTTTT. It encodes CSAVGARNEKLFF.

This clonotype was recorded many times. This beta chain slipped into a library made for alpha chains as a stray read, so its size is not meaningful. The chain recombines TRBV6-5 with TRBJ2-1; D perhaps matches TRBD2 (5 bases). Trimming took off 2 bases at V and 0 bases at J, with 11 bases between the two ends. The CDR3 is 16 residues long. Germline V CDR1 and CDR2: MNHEY, SVGAGI. CDR3 protein: CASSYNWESSYNEQFF. The CDR3 DNA sequence: TGTGCCAGCAGTTACAACTGGGAGAGCTCCTACAATGAGCAGTTCTTC.

This clonotype was observed a few times. This beta chain is a stray sequence in a library constructed for alpha chains; its clone size is not meaningful. This chain connects TRBV7-2 to TRBJ1-4; 7 bases line up with TRBD1. After removal of 5 bases from V and 8 bases from J, the junction contained 5 bases not matched to a gene. Germline lookup yields CDR1 SGHTA and CDR2 FQGNSA. The CDR3 runs 13 residues. The CDR3 sequence: CASSLQGSEKLFF. DNA of the CDR3: TGTGCCAGCAGCCTACAGGGGAGCGAAAAACTGTTTTTT. The full variable domain, completed using reference TRBV7-2 and TRBJ1-4, is GAGVSQSPSNKVTEKGKDVELRCDPISGHTALYWYRQSLGQGLEFLIYFQGNSAPDKSGLPSDRFSAERTGGSVSTLTIQRTQQEDSAVYLCASSLQGSEKLFFGSGTQLSVL.

Relative to its sample, this clonotype is medium-sized. This beta chain is an off-target read within a library intended for alpha chains, so its frequency means little. The chain links TRBV3-1 to TRBJ1-6, with 9 positions matching TRBD1. The germline V gene has CDR1 LGHDT and CDR2 YNNKEL (reference sequence). With V trimmed by 4 bases and J by 10 bases, 8 bases remained unmatched. The CDR3 has 15 amino acids. The CDR3 reads CASSPTGGEGSPLHF. The CDR3 coding sequence is TGTGCCAGCAGCCCCACAGGGGGCGAAGGCTCACCCCTCCACTTT.

For this clonotype: The library was prepared for alpha chains; this beta chain is a stray read, so its frequency means little. This chain connects TRBV7-3 to TRBJ1-3, with D possibly TRBD1 on 6 matching bases. Looked up from germline, CDR1 is SGHTA and CDR2 is FQGTGA. This CDR3 region has 14 residues. The V end was cut by 5 bases, the J end by 3 bases, with 11 bases between. The CDR3 region has the DNA TGTGCCAGCAGCCAGGGGACCCTTGGAAACACCATATATTTT. Its protein product is CASSQGTLGNTIYF.

The sample holds many counts of this clonotype. In a library made to pick up alpha chains, this beta chain is a stray read with a size that means little. This rearrangement joins TRBV6-1 to TRBJ2-7, with 9 bases identical to TRBD1. The CDR3 runs to 13 residues. Germline V lookup: CDR1 MNHNS, CDR2 SASEGT. Trimming removed 6 bases from V and 9 bases from J; junction bases left unmatched: 9. CDR3 nucleotide sequence: TGTGCCAGCAGGGGGACAGGGTTTCAGGTGCAGTACTTC. Its protein product is CASRGTGFQVQYF.

This clonotype was seen repeatedly, ten times or more. As an off-target read in a library built for alpha chains, this beta chain has a frequency of little significance. The chain has TRBV7-2 and TRBJ1-2, with D maybe TRBD1 (5 bases). The CDR3 is 15 amino acids. Germline-derived CDR1 and CDR2 are SGHTA and FQGNSA. V was trimmed by 5 bases and J by 4 bases, leaving 17 bases between them. CDR3 coding DNA: TGTGCCAGCAGCCCAAGGAGGGGCGCAACCTATGGCTACACCTTC. Translating it yields CASSPRRGATYGYTF.

This clonotype was detected many times. Within a library made for alpha chains, this beta chain is off target, and its count is uninformative. The chain links TRBV12-3 or TRBV12-4 to TRBJ2-7; 7 positions match TRBD2. The CDR3 runs 16 residues. With V trimmed by 3 bases and J by 0 bases, 8 bases remained unmatched. CDR3 region: CASSFAAGGSSYEQYF. The CDR3 coding sequence is TGTGCCAGCAGTTTTGCCGCCGGGGGGAGCTCCTACGAGCAGTACTTC.

This clonotype showed up many times. Since it is a stray read in a library aimed at alpha chains, this beta chain has a size that is not meaningful. The DNA for the CDR3 is TGTGCCAGCAGCTCCGCGGCCGGTCACTACAATGAGCAGTTCTTC. This gives the protein CASSSAAGHYNEQFF. The V and J genes are TRBV7-3 and TRBJ2-1; no clear D. With 4 bases removed from V and 3 bases from J, the gap between germline ends came to 13 bases. Germline V gene data show CDR1 as SGHTA and CDR2 as FQGTGA. This CDR3 comprises 15 residues.

Relative to its sample, this clonotype is medium-sized. This beta chain is an unintended read in a library built for alpha chains; its size means little. The J gene is TRBJ2-1, the V gene TRBV14, with a possible D match to TRBD2 (6 bases). The length of the CDR3 is 13 residues. Germline assignment: CDR1 SGHDN and CDR2 FVKESK. V was clipped by 3 bases and J by 12 bases, with 15 bases between them. DNA for the CDR3: TGTGCCAGCAGCCAGGCACTAGCTAGGGGGCAGTTCTTC. Translating gives CASSQALARGQFF.

By share of the sample, this clonotype is medium-sized. This beta chain is a stray sequence in a library constructed for alpha chains; its clone size is not meaningful. The chain joins TRBV20-1 to TRBJ2-3, with D perhaps TRBD2 (5 bases). Germline CDR1 is DFQATT and CDR2 is SNEGSKA (reference sequence). Trimming pared 6 bases from V and 1 base from J, leaving 14 bases between. The CDR3 has 14 amino acids. CDR3 DNA sequence: TGCAGTGCCGACAACGCGGGCGGCACAGATACGCAGTATTTT. Its translation is CSADNAGGTDTQYF.

This clonotype came up many times. This beta chain lies outside the target of a library built for alpha chains; its clone size means little. The CDR3, as DNA: TGTGCCAGCAGGCGGGACAGGGTCTCCTACAATGAGCAGTTCTTC. Translation gives CASRRDRVSYNEQFF. This rearrangement joins TRBV12-3 or TRBV12-4 to TRBJ2-1; TRBD1 agrees at 9 bases. The CDR3 runs to 15 residues. The J segment lost 0 bases and the V segment lost 6 bases, leaving 3 bases of the junction unmatched.

This clonotype was observed at least ten times. This beta chain appears as a stray read in a library generated for alpha chains; its size is not informative. The chain has TRBV6-1 and TRBJ2-4; D gene ambiguous. The CDR3 consists of 12 residues. CDR1 MNHNS and CDR2 SASEGT come from the germline V gene. V lost 1 base and J 6 bases, leaving 4 bases between the germline ends. The CDR3 here is CASSEGRNIQYF. In nucleotides, the CDR3 is TGTGCCAGCAGTGAAGGCAGAAACATTCAGTACTTC.

By share, this clonotype counts as medium-sized. This beta chain turned up in a library designed for alpha chains; as an off-target read, its abundance says little. The genes are TRBV6-5 and TRBJ1-1; unclear D gene. This CDR3 has 12 residues. Trimming took off 4 bases at V and 1 base at J, with 4 bases between the two ends. Germline CDR1 is MNHEY and CDR2 is SVGAGI. This CDR3 reads CASSWKNTEAFF. The CDR3 region has the DNA TGTGCCAGCAGTTGGAAGAACACTGAAGCTTTCTTT.